The T cell receptor (beta chain) described here comes from a study of T cell repertoires in cytomegalovirus infection (dated by TCRdb to the late 2010s). With regard to the full study: Alongside well-studied HLA-B-restricted epitopes, the peptide stimulations were aimed at recently identified HLA-C-restricted CMV epitopes, whose presentation resists viral immunomodulation. Donor HLA type was relevant to the analysis, because carriage of CMV infection together with the matching HLA type was indicated by public TCR beta signatures. Overall study outcomes, separate from this receptor: The ex vivo response was dominated by HLA-C-restricted CMV-specific TCR beta clonotypes, which also provided the single most frequent clonotype in two of eight donors. Carriers of CMV infection plus the relevant HLA type were discriminated by the cumulative frequency of public TCR beta family members in the study cohort and in an independent roughly 350-donor cohort.

This sample was sequenced with an Illumina HiSeq 1500. TCRdb handled the public reads itself, with Q25 trimming in fastp and clone calling in MiXCR, and kept productive beta chains. Rows with one shared CDR3 protein collapse into an entry with the most common genes and DNA. The sample contains about 920,000 distinct CDR3 sequences, approximately 33% of them found a single time. 10% to 15% of the sample rests with the top ten. As to this clonotype: This clone's antigen is unknown. No qualities accompany the bases; no much larger clone lies one base away.

Per the publication, the treatment or condition label means: in vitro stimulation with specific CMV peptide epitopes to enrich CMV-specific T cells. Sequences SGHTA (CDR1) and FQGNSA (CDR2) are obtained from the germline V gene. From the cysteine through the phenylalanine, the CDR3 covers 13 amino acids. The CDR3 DNA has 39 bases and is translated from base 1. Between the V and J ends, shortened by 2 bases and 5 bases respectively, the junction contains 10 bases. Sequenced here: cultured CD8+ T cells from PBMCs, sampled from culture after CMV antigen stimulation. Rearrangement joined TRBV7-2 to TRBJ2-7; the D gene is perhaps TRBD1, on 5 matching bases. This TCR came from a human donor in good health (CMV status not recorded). Some clones in this sample may be carry-over from other donors' samples. The bases read TGTGCCAGCAGCTTATTTCCAGGGAACGAGCAGTACTTC. Its translation is CASSLFPGNEQYF.